The 4 T cell receptor beta chains below were found in one sample sequenced in a study of cytomegalovirus exposure and HLA in healthy donors. With 60 Vbeta and 13 Jbeta primers, the PCR was carried out. Generated by immunoSEQ multiplex PCR, the TCRdb table keeps only in-frame clones and is missing some. The table shows roughly 200,000 clones, with 70% occurring only once. The sample comprised PBMCs. The receptors come from a man in his forties or fifties in good health and CMV-seropositive.

This clone has just a few counts. V gene TRBV11-3 combines with J gene TRBJ2-7, with TRBD2 matching over 7 bases. The germline CDR1 and CDR2 sequences are SGHNT and YENEEA. J was trimmed by 0 bases and V by 1 base; bases with no gene match: 3. The CDR3 has 15 residues. The CDR3 reads CASSLGGGSSYEQYF. DNA of the CDR3: TGTGCCAGCAGCTTAGGGGGGGGGAGCTCCTACGAGCAGTACTTC. Full variable domain (remainder filled in from reference TRBV11-3 and TRBJ2-7): EAGVVQSPRYKIIEKKQPVAFWCNPISGHNTLYWYLQNLGQGPELLIRYENEEAVDDSQLPKDRFSAERLKGVDSTLKIQPAELGDSAVYLCASSLGGGSSYEQYFGPGTRLTVT.

The chain recombines TRBV27 with TRBJ2-6; 8 bases match TRBD1. J was trimmed by 12 bases and V by 6 bases; bases with no gene match: 13. Germline lookup yields CDR1 MNHEY and CDR2 SMNVEV (reference sequence). This CDR3 spans 15 amino acids. As DNA, the CDR3 is TGTGCCAGCAGCAAAAAAAAGCAGGGGGCTACCGTCCTGACTTTC. This gives the protein CASSKKKQGATVLTF.

V gene TRBV27 combines with J gene TRBJ2-1; 10 bases align to TRBD2. Trimming took 4 bases from V and 6 from J; bases not matched to a gene: 6. CDR1 is MNHEY and CDR2 is SMNVEV in the germline V gene (reference sequence). The CDR3 has 15 residues. The CDR3 region is CASSYERGGFNEQFF. In DNA form, the CDR3 reads TGTGCCAGCAGTTACGAGCGGGGGGGTTTCAATGAGCAGTTCTTC.

The chain joins TRBV6-1 to TRBJ2-2; TRBD1 matches at 8 bases. The CDR3 is 14 residues long. V lost 7 bases and J lost 5; bases outside the gene matches: 6. The germline CDR1 and CDR2 sequences are MNHNS and SASEGT. The CDR3 DNA reads as TGTGCCAGCATGAGGCAGGGGGCGACCGGGGAGCTGTTTTTT. Translating gives CASMRQGATGELFF.